Below, one T cell receptor (beta chain) is given with its context. As handled by the study authors: Quantification of nucleated cells was approximated via reference gene primer amplification. Sequencing used immunoSEQ multiplex PCR; TCRdb keeps in-frame clones, though not all of them. Clone size and V and J calls were adopted from that table, with D and trimming inferred from the DNA. The sample yields 94,000 or so clones, about 91% seen once. These data are taken from a study of blood T cell repertoires in COVID-19. Study summary: The United States, Italy and Spain were the sources of the acute and convalescent COVID-19 samples. Nucleic acid was either cDNA or gDNA, and it came from T cells, B-cell-depleted T cells, or PBMCs.

Trimming pared 4 bases from V and 4 bases from J, leaving 17 bases between. The CDR3 extends over 15 amino acids. CDR1 is SGHRS and CDR2 is YFSETQ in the germline V gene. This rearrangement joins TRBV5-1 to TRBJ1-1, with a weak D call TRBD1 (6 bases). Material for sequencing was peripheral blood. The receptor comes from a woman aged 70-85 years with acute or convalescent COVID-19. For the CDR3, the DNA is TGCGCCAGCAGCCCTCCGGACAGCGGGACCACTGAAGCTTTCTTT. The encoded protein is CASSPPDSGTTEAFF.